The text below deals with one T cell receptor (beta chain). Its antigen is currently unknown. The sample comes from a study of human T cells and chemical hapten exposure. The overall study: Patients got weekly scalp diphenylcyclopropenone doses over the roughly 22-week study.

A single record per CDR3 protein comes from TCRdb applying MiXCR to the RACE reads. The repertoire consists of roughly 200,000 distinct CDR3 sequences, with under 30% occurring once and the leading ten covering 2% to 2.5%. Time point meaning: patch test 3, about 24 weeks after DPC sensitization. Treatment in this sample: therapeutic diphenylcyclopropenone sensitization with weekly scalp DPC. Study-wide results and caveats: Expanded TCRs created a significantly greater count of big CDR3 similarity clusters than controls did.

The source of this sequence is a woman aged 40-49 years with alopecia areata. Some clones in this sample may be carry-over from other donors' samples. This sample comprised whole blood, obtained in connection with sensitization to the hapten diphenylcyclopropenone (DPC).

This CDR3 reads CSAKRLDRVKEQFF. The CDR3, as DNA: TGCAGTGCTAAGAGACTGGACAGGGTAAAGGAGCAGTTCTTC. This chain uses TRBV20-1 with TRBJ2-1, with 8 bases lining up with TRBD1. This CDR3 has 14 amino acids. Looked up from germline, CDR1 is DFQATT and CDR2 is SNEGSKA (reference sequence). V lost 4 bases and J lost 10; bases outside the gene matches: 12.